This TCR beta chain was captured by sequencing in a study of PD-L1 blockade in urothelial cancer. About the research overall: Blood was tested 3 weeks (second dose) and 6 weeks into treatment. Study results and limitations: In blood at 3 weeks, tumor-associated clones expanded more among patients with durable benefit. Pretreatment peripheral blood TCR clonality that fell below the median predicted better survival among the patients studied.

Samples were collected from each patient before treatment and during treatment. Each patient gave between 1 and 8 of them in total. On this clone: Its target is not known.

Measured with immunoSEQ multiplex PCR; TCRdb has only the in-frame clones, and not every one. Among tens of thousands of clones, roughly 90% were seen once, and the ten largest hold about 16%. Germline V gives CDR1 KGHSH, CDR2 LQKENI. This CDR3 has 14 residues. Trimming removed 4 bases from V and 2 bases from J; junction bases left unmatched: 5. The chain combines TRBV18 with TRBJ2-7; 7 nucleotides line up with TRBD1. The material sequenced was PBMCs, taken around atezolizumab (anti-PD-L1) treatment. This clonotype was sampled from a woman aged 60-75 years with urothelial cancer. The DNA of the CDR3 is TGTGCCAGCTCACACCCGGGACAGACCTACGAGCAGTACTTC. Its translation: CASSHPGQTYEQYF.